A single sample gave rise to the 30 T cell receptor beta chains below, sequenced in a study of beta chain features in type 1 diabetes. Expressed TCRB transcripts were sequenced, since all the RNA that had been isolated was reverse transcribed. Sequenced by immunoSEQ multiplex PCR; TCRdb stores in-frame clones only, minus some. Found here are roughly 170,000 clones, 10% to 15% of them singletons; the top ten hold roughly 0.6%. Material for sequencing was central memory CD4+ T cells from blood. The receptors stem from a woman aged 18-35 years in good health.

This chain connects TRBV7-2 to TRBJ1-5, with D tentatively TRBD1 (5 bases). Germline V gene lookup returns CDR1 SGHTA and CDR2 FQGNSA. The CDR3 contains 15 residues. V was cut by 3 bases and J by 0 bases, with 9 bases left in between. CDR3 nucleotide sequence: TGTGCCAGCAGCTTTGGACATCTTAGCAATCAGCCCCAGCATTTT. This gives the protein CASSFGHLSNQPQHF.

The rearrangement joins TRBV14 to TRBJ2-1; TRBD2 matches 9 bases. The junction had 6 bases not matched to a gene; V was cut back by 5 bases and J by 4 bases. CDR3 length equals 15 residues. The germline V gene has CDR1 SGHDN and CDR2 FVKESK. For the CDR3, the DNA is TGTGCCAGCAGCTCTAGCGGGGAGATATACAATGAGCAGTTCTTC. Protein sequence: CASSSSGEIYNEQFF. The full variable domain, in which reference TRBV14 and TRBJ2-1 provide the parts outside the CDR3, is EAGVTQFPSHSVIEKGQTVTLRCDPISGHDNLYWYRRVMGKEIKFLLHFVKESKQDESGMPNNRFLAERTGGTYSTLKVQPAELEDSGVYFCASSSSGEIYNEQFFGPGTRLTVL.

This clone was seen only a few times. The chain carries TRBV13 and TRBJ1-1; 9 bases are a match to TRBD1. Germline V gives CDR1 PRHDT, CDR2 FYEKMQ (reference sequence). The V gene end was trimmed by 6 bases and the J gene end by 6 bases; junction bases not matched to a gene: 5. There are 13 residues in the CDR3. CDR3: CASSSRQGAEAFF. The CDR3 DNA is TGTGCCAGCAGTTCCCGACAGGGGGCTGAAGCTTTCTTT.

The chain uses TRBV28 and TRBJ1-1; 8 bases line up with TRBD1. Germline lookup yields CDR1 MDHEN and CDR2 SYDVKM. V gave up 1 base and J gave up 6 bases; unmatched junction bases: 13. The CDR3 has 17 residues. The CDR3 sequence: CASSLYSWGQDRPEAFF. CDR3 sequence (DNA): TGTGCCAGCAGTTTATATAGTTGGGGACAGGACCGGCCTGAAGCTTTCTTT.

The sample holds a few counts of this clone. One end of the junction is discordant with germline, which a read error may explain. The chain has TRBV7-7 and TRBJ2-1; 7 bases agree with TRBD2. The germline gives CDR1 SSHAT, CDR2 FNYEAQ (reference sequence). The CDR3 has 15 residues. In DNA form, the CDR3 reads TGTGCTAGCAGCTTAGCGGGCAACCCCGTCGATGAGCAGTTCTTC. Its protein product is CASSLAGNPVDEQFF.

The chain is built from TRBV7-3 and TRBJ1-2; 8 bases align to TRBD1. The CDR3 length is 15 residues. Germline V CDR1 and CDR2: SGHTA, FQGTGA. The junction had 5 bases not matched to a gene; V was cut back by 5 bases and J by 0 bases. CDR3 amino acids: CASSGDRGSNYGYTF. The DNA for the CDR3 is TGTGCCAGCAGCGGAGACAGGGGTTCTAACTATGGCTACACCTTC.

The CDR3 DNA is TGTGCCAGCAGCTTAATCGGGCTAGCGGGACCCCAAGAGACCCAGTACTTC. It is translated as CASSLIGLAGPQETQYF. The chain has TRBV11-2 and TRBJ2-5; TRBD2 aligns across 9 bases. With V trimmed by 2 bases and J by 1 base, 8 bases remained unmatched. In germline, CDR1 is SGHAT, CDR2 FQNNGV. The length of the CDR3 is 17 residues. The entire variable domain, with the rest obtained from reference TRBV11-2 and TRBJ2-5, is as follows: EAGVAQSPRYKIIEKRQSVAFWCNPISGHATLYWYQQILGQGPKLLIQFQNNGVVDDSQLPKDRFSAERLKGVDSTLKIQPAKLEDSAVYLCASSLIGLAGPQETQYFGPGTRLLVL.

This clone was found a few times. The J gene is TRBJ2-2, the V gene TRBV7-9, with TRBD2 matching 9 bases. CDR1 and CDR2 from the germline V gene are SEHNR and FQNEAQ (reference sequence). CDR3 length: 15 amino acids. V trimming: 10 bases; J trimming: 5 bases; junction bases outside the gene matches: 11. CDR3 sequence: CATPSGLAGTGELFF. As DNA, the CDR3 is TGTGCCACCCCGTCTGGGCTAGCGGGAACCGGGGAGCTGTTTTTT.

The rearrangement joins TRBV29-1 to TRBJ2-5; 12 bases align to TRBD2. Trimming cost V 6 bases and J 3 bases; bases outside gene matches: 5. From germline, CDR1 is SQVTM and CDR2 ANQGSEA. The CDR3 runs to 14 residues. CDR3 residues: CSVARTSGKETQYF. The DNA for the CDR3 is TGCAGCGTAGCACGGACTAGCGGGAAAGAGACCCAGTACTTC.

This clone showed up just a few times. The CDR3 DNA is TGTGCCAGCAGCGAGGGACAGGGTTCTAATGAAAAACTGTTTTTT. Its translation: CASSEGQGSNEKLFF. The chain employs TRBV2 and TRBJ1-4; 9 bases are a match to TRBD1. The CDR3 contains 15 residues. From germline, CDR1 is SNHLY and CDR2 FYNNEI. The junction had 5 bases not matched to a gene; V was cut back by 6 bases and J by 3 bases.

In this sample, this clone turned up a few times. The chain links TRBV7-2 to TRBJ2-7; D is unclear. Germline V lookup: CDR1 SGHTA, CDR2 FQGNSA. CDR3 size: 13 residues. The germline V and J ends were trimmed by 3 bases and 4 bases, with 10 bases remaining between them. For the CDR3, the DNA is TGTGCCAGCAGCTTTGAGGCGGCTTACGAGCAGTACTTC. Its translation: CASSFEAAYEQYF.

This clone has only one observation. The J gene is TRBJ1-2, the V gene TRBV2, with D maybe TRBD1 (5 bases). Trimming left V 4 bases short and J 6 bases short, with 15 bases between. The CDR3 covers 14 residues. CDR1 SNHLY and CDR2 FYNNEI come from the germline V gene. The CDR3 region is CASSVFRVGDGYTF. The CDR3 DNA reads as TGTGCCAGCAGTGTGTTCAGGGTAGGGGATGGCTACACCTTC. Using reference TRBV2 and TRBJ1-2 for the parts outside the CDR3, the full variable domain is EPEVTQTPSHQVTQMGQEVILRCVPISNHLYFYWYRQILGQKVEFLVSFYNNEISEKSEIFDDQFSVERPDGSNFTLKIRSTKLEDSAMYFCASSVFRVGDGYTFGSGTRLTVV.

The sample holds a few counts of this clone. A read error may explain this, as a much larger clone is one base away. The chain uses TRBV30 and TRBJ2-5; D gene ambiguous. The DNA end is more similar to TRBJ2-7, so the J call may be wrong. Per germline, CDR1 GTSNPN and CDR2 SVGIG (reference sequence). The CDR3 runs to 11 residues. As DNA, the CDR3 is TGTGCCTGGAGTGTACTGTACGAGCAGTACTTC. Its protein is CAWSVLYEQYF.

This clone has a handful of counts. V is TRBV5-1 and J is TRBJ2-3, with D possibly matching TRBD1 (6 bases). The ends were cut back, 3 bases at V and 6 bases at J, with 17 bases in the middle. This CDR3 contains 15 residues. Germline V CDR1 and CDR2: SGHRS, YFSETQ. The CDR3 sequence: CASSSKGTRGDTQYF. In DNA, the CDR3 is TGCGCCAGCAGCTCTAAAGGGACAAGGGGGGATACGCAGTATTTT.

The J gene is TRBJ2-1, the V gene TRBV15, with D hard to call. The CDR3 has 15 amino acids. V was pared by 5 bases and J by 0 bases, with 11 bases between. Germline V CDR1 and CDR2: LNHNV, YYDKDF (reference sequence). CDR3 in amino acids: CATSPLASSYNEQFF. The CDR3 bases are TGTGCCACCAGCCCCTTAGCTAGCTCCTACAATGAGCAGTTCTTC.

This clone appeared a few times. The J gene is TRBJ1-1, the V gene TRBV30; 7 nucleotides match TRBD1. Germline CDR1 is GTSNPN and CDR2 is SVGIG (reference sequence). After removal of 6 bases from V and 1 base from J, the junction contained 17 bases not matched to a gene. This CDR3 has 17 residues. The CDR3 DNA reads TGTGCCTGCAACCCGTCCCGACAGGGAACACCGAACACTGAAGCTTTCTTT. It yields the protein CACNPSRQGTPNTEAFF.

This chain links TRBV21-1 with TRBJ1-5; whether TRBD1, the table's D call, matches the DNA was not checked. TRBV21-1 is assigned pseudogene status. The length of the CDR3 is 16 residues. Here the CDR3 reads CATFDDRQTSNQPQHF. The CDR3 DNA sequence: TGTGCCACTTTCGACGACAGGCAGACTAGCAATCAGCCCCAGCATTTT.

There are a few counts of this clone. V and J are TRBV28 and TRBJ2-3, with D perhaps matching TRBD2 (5 bases). The V gene's germline CDR1 is MDHEN and CDR2 SYDVKM. Trimming shortened V by 10 bases and J by 2 bases, and 13 bases separated the two germline ends. There are 13 residues in the CDR3. CDR3 region: CATAGRPTDTQYF. CDR3 bases: TGTGCCACCGCGGGCAGACCCACAGATACGCAGTATTTT. The entire variable domain, with the rest obtained from reference TRBV28 and TRBJ2-3, is as follows: DVKVTQSSRYLVKRTGEKVFLECVQDMDHENMFWYRQDPGLGLRLIYFSYDVKMKEKGDIPEGYSVSREKKERFSLILESASTNQTSMYLCATAGRPTDTQYFGPGTRLTVL.

This clone has more than one count but fewer than ten. This chain joins TRBV28 and TRBJ2-3, with 10 bases fitting TRBD1. Unmatched junction bases numbered 8, after V lost 6 bases and J lost 5 bases. The CDR3 covers 15 residues. Germline V CDR1 and CDR2: MDHEN, SYDVKM. The CDR3 DNA is TGTGCCAGCAGCACCCCGGGACAGGGGAAAGATACGCAGTATTTT. Translated: CASSTPGQGKDTQYF.

In its sample, this clone was seen a few times. CDR3 residues: CASAPDRFEAFF. Here the CDR3 DNA reads TGTGCCAGCGCTCCGGACAGGTTTGAAGCTTTCTTT. V is TRBV7-9 and J is TRBJ1-1; the match to TRBD1 covers 7 bases. Per the germline V gene, CDR1 is SEHNR and CDR2 is FQNEAQ (reference sequence). The CDR3 has 12 amino acids. V lost 8 bases to trimming and J lost 7 bases; unmatched junction nucleotides: 7.

Only a few counts were recorded for this clone. The chain links TRBV29-1 to TRBJ2-3; D remains unclear. The ends were cut back, 7 bases at V and 1 base at J, with 15 bases in the middle. There are 14 residues in the CDR3. The V gene's germline CDR1 is SQVTM and CDR2 ANQGSEA. The DNA for the CDR3 is TGCAGCGCTTACGGAGACCTGGGCACAGATACGCAGTATTTT. Translation gives CSAYGDLGTDTQYF.

The chain combines TRBV30 with TRBJ1-4, with D maybe TRBD1 (6 bases). Germline V gene lookup returns CDR1 GTSNPN and CDR2 SVGIG (reference sequence). V gave up 4 bases and J gave up 5 bases, with 14 bases separating them. The CDR3 runs to 14 residues. Written as DNA, the CDR3 is TGTGCCTGGACTAAGACAGGATTCAATGAAAAACTGTTTTTT. It encodes CAWTKTGFNEKLFF.

J is TRBJ2-1 and V is TRBV18; TRBD2 matches at 10 bases. The CDR3 consists of 19 residues. Germline-derived CDR1 and CDR2 are KGHSH and LQKENI. Trimming cost V 4 bases and J 4 bases; bases outside gene matches: 16. The CDR3 DNA follows: TGTGCCAGCTCACGCCAGAGGGCTAGCGGGAGTGGTGGATACAATGAGCAGTTCTTC. Translating it yields CASSRQRASGSGGYNEQFF.

The V call is TRBV7-2, the J call TRBJ1-4; a possible D gene is TRBD1 (5 bases). V lost 1 base to trimming and J lost 8 bases, with 14 bases between them. CDR1 SGHTA and CDR2 FQGNSA come from the germline V gene. CDR3 length: 15 amino acids. DNA for the CDR3: TGTGCCAGCAGCTTAGACGGGGGTTTGGAGGAAAAACTGTTTTTT. It specifies CASSLDGGLEEKLFF.

This clone was detected a few times. The chain carries TRBV6-6 and TRBJ2-5; 10 bases fit TRBD1. V gave up 8 bases and J gave up 3 bases; unmatched junction bases: 6. This CDR3 has 14 residues. Germline CDR1 MNHNY, CDR2 SVGAGI (reference sequence). The CDR3 reads CASHTGTGEETQYF. The CDR3 DNA is TGTGCCAGCCACACCGGGACAGGGGAAGAGACCCAGTACTTC.

The V and J genes are TRBV5-1 and TRBJ1-1; possibly TRBD1 for D (5 bases). Trimming took 0 bases from V and 4 from J, leaving 16 bases between them. Germline V gene lookup returns CDR1 SGHRS and CDR2 YFSETQ. The CDR3 spans 16 residues. The CDR3 bases are TGCGCCAGCAGCTTGGACAGCGCCAGGGCCGGCACTGAAGCTTTCTTT. Its protein product is CASSLDSARAGTEAFF.

The genes are TRBV11-2 and TRBJ2-5; 11 bases are a match to TRBD2. Germline values: CDR1 SGHAT, CDR2 FQNNGV. Trimming cost V 1 base and J 5 bases; bases outside gene matches: 6. The CDR3 runs to 16 residues. The CDR3 bases are TGTGCCAGCAGCTTAGGTTTACTAGCGGGAGTGGAGACCCAGTACTTC. It specifies CASSLGLLAGVETQYF.

This clone was counted a few times. The V and J genes are TRBV10-3 and TRBJ2-1, with TRBD2 matching 12 bases. The J segment lost 6 bases and the V segment lost 4 bases, leaving 4 bases of the junction unmatched. In germline, CDR1 is ENHRY, CDR2 SYGVKD. This CDR3 has 15 residues. The DNA of the CDR3 is TGTGCCATCAGTGTTGCTAGCGGGAGGGGCAATGAGCAGTTCTTC. Encoded protein: CAISVASGRGNEQFF.

Worth noting for this clone: Other DNA sequences in this specimen translate into the identical CDR3. The chain employs TRBV29-1 and TRBJ2-7, with 11 bases lining up with TRBD1. The CDR3 contains 13 residues. J was trimmed by 2 bases and V by 4 bases; bases with no gene match: 1. Germline CDR1 SQVTM, CDR2 ANQGSEA. The CDR3 DNA sequence: TGCAGCGTTGTGGGACAGGGGGCCTACGAGCAGTACTTC. Amino acids: CSVVGQGAYEQYF.

This clone has only a few counts. The rearrangement links TRBV15 to TRBJ2-7; 12 bases agree with TRBD1. The germline V gene has CDR1 LNHNV and CDR2 YYDKDF (reference sequence). This CDR3 region has 15 residues. J gave up 7 bases and V 3 bases, and 7 bases lay outside the gene matches. For the CDR3, the DNA is TGTGCCACCAGCAGTCCGGGACAGGGGGCTTGGGAGCAGTACTTC. This gives the protein CATSSPGQGAWEQYF.